This T cell receptor (beta chain) stems from a study of blood T cells in healthy people across ages. Regarding this clonotype: Relative to the germline gene, one junction end is altered; a read error may explain this.

From germline, CDR1 is SGHNT and CDR2 YYREEE (reference sequence). The CDR3 length is 14 residues. Primed by a sample-barcoded 5' primer and a J-beta primer mix, a second PCR proceeded for 7 to 11 cycles. TCRdb fed the 5' RACE reads into MiXCR, producing one record per CDR3 protein. Here the sample spans a few hundred thousand distinct CDR3 sequences, around 30% being singletons. V gene TRBV5-4 combines with J gene TRBJ2-7; 9 nucleotides agree with TRBD1. Sequenced input: blood. This sequence was found in a woman between 65 and 79 years old in good health. The CDR3 reads CASSRTGVSNEQYF. DNA of the CDR3: TGTGCCAGCAGCCGGACAGGGGTCTCCAACGAGCAGTACTTC.